What follows are 25 T cell receptor beta chains derived from one specimen sequenced in a study of T cells after yellow fever vaccination. TCRdb fed the 5' RACE reads into MiXCR, producing one record per CDR3 protein. The sample lists approximately 450,000 distinct CDR3 sequences; approximately 19% were seen once. The sequenced sample was PBMCs, obtained before the yellow fever booster vaccination. These receptors all stem from a man aged 18 to 35 who received the YFV17D yellow fever vaccine.

The rearrangement joins TRBV29-1 to TRBJ1-1; D uncertain. CDR3 length equals 11 residues. V lost 5 bases and J lost 4, with 8 bases in between. Germline-derived CDR1 and CDR2 are SQVTM and ANQGSEA. CDR3 amino acids: CSVFLGTEAFF. CDR3 DNA: TGCAGCGTTTTTCTCGGCACTGAAGCTTTCTTT.

The chain recombines TRBV4-1 with TRBJ2-5; D unclear. CDR1 MGHRA and CDR2 YSYEKL come from the germline V gene. CDR3 size: 16 residues. Trimming shortened V by 0 bases and J by 5 bases, and 16 bases separated the two germline ends. In nucleotides, the CDR3 is TGCGCCAGCAGCCAAGATGGGCCAGGAATATTGGAGACCCAGTACTTC. This sequence encodes CASSQDGPGILETQYF.

The DNA for the CDR3 is TGCGCCAGCAGCCAAGATGTACTAAGCGTAGTGGGGGGGTACTCACCCCTCCACTTT. It codes for CASSQDVLSVVGGYSPLHF. This chain connects TRBV4-3 to TRBJ1-6; tentatively, D is TRBD1 (5 bases). V gave up 0 bases and J gave up 10 bases, with 25 bases separating them. Germline assignment: CDR1 LGHNA and CDR2 YSLEER. The CDR3 has 19 residues.

The rearrangement joins TRBV29-1 to TRBJ1-5; D uncertain. This CDR3 has 13 amino acids. Germline values: CDR1 SQVTM, CDR2 ANQGSEA. Trimming removed 4 bases at V and 6 bases at J, with 13 bases between. In DNA, the CDR3 is TGCAGCGTTGTGGGCGGGGAGGGTCAGCCCCAGCATTTT. Translating it yields CSVVGGEGQPQHF.

This chain uses TRBV7-9 with TRBJ1-4, with TRBD1 as a possible D gene (6 bases). The germline V gene has CDR1 SEHNR and CDR2 FQNEAQ (reference sequence). Trimming cost V 2 bases and J 8 bases, with 12 bases left between them. The CDR3 length is 14 residues. CDR3 sequence reads: CASSLSQGEEKLFF. In nucleotides, the CDR3 is TGTGCCAGCAGCTTATCACAGGGAGAGGAAAAACTGTTTTTT.

The rearrangement links TRBV7-2 to TRBJ1-6; the D is unclear. The V gene lost 3 bases and the J gene lost 0 bases, with 6 bases spanning the gap. This CDR3 region has 15 residues. Germline assignment: CDR1 SGHTA and CDR2 FQGNSA. Written as DNA, the CDR3 is TGTGCCAGCAGCTTCGAATACTCCTATAATTCACCCCTCCACTTT. Protein: CASSFEYSYNSPLHF. Variable domain in full (rest from reference TRBV7-2 and TRBJ1-6): GAGVSQSPSNKVTEKGKDVELRCDPISGHTALYWYRQSLGQGLEFLIYFQGNSAPDKSGLPSDRFSAERTGGSVSTLTIQRTQQEDSAVYLCASSFEYSYNSPLHFGNGTRLTVT.

The CDR3 loop reads CSYLYGSAEAFF. For the CDR3, the DNA is TGCAGTTATTTATACGGTTCAGCTGAAGCTTTCTTT. The chain couples TRBV20-1 to TRBJ1-1; D remains unclear. The germline V gene has CDR1 DFQATT and CDR2 SNEGSKA (reference sequence). The CDR3 length is 12 residues. With 8 bases removed from V and 6 bases from J, the gap between germline ends came to 16 bases.

This clonotype was recorded a few times. The chain uses TRBV12-3 or TRBV12-4 and TRBJ1-5, with D maybe TRBD1 (5 bases). Trimming left V 2 bases short and J 6 bases short, with 14 bases between. The CDR3 runs 15 residues. The CDR3 here is CASSLSAGDRQPQHF. Written as DNA, the CDR3 is TGTGCCAGCAGTTTAAGTGCGGGGGACCGTCAGCCCCAGCATTTT.

The chain is built from TRBV7-9 and TRBJ2-7; 8 positions match TRBD1. With V trimmed by 0 bases and J by 4 bases, 5 bases remained unmatched. CDR3 length equals 15 residues. Germline assignment: CDR1 SEHNR and CDR2 FQNEAQ (reference sequence). The CDR3 nucleotides are TGTGCCAGCAGCTTAGCGCGGAGACAGGGGTACGAGCAGTACTTC. Translation: CASSLARRQGYEQYF.

This clonotype has at least ten counts. The J gene is TRBJ2-6, the V gene TRBV12-3 or TRBV12-4; D is ambiguous. The length of the CDR3 is 13 residues. Trimming cost V 4 bases and J 4 bases, with 5 bases left between them. This CDR3 reads CASSWAGANVLTF. CDR3 DNA sequence: TGTGCCAGCAGTTGGGCCGGGGCCAACGTCCTGACTTTC.

The chain links TRBV7-2 to TRBJ2-3, with unresolved D. Looked up from germline, CDR1 is SGHTA and CDR2 is FQGNSA. The length of the CDR3 is 16 residues. Trimming pared 1 base from V and 1 base from J, leaving 12 bases between. CDR3 sequence: CASSLVAGRGTDTQYF. The DNA of the CDR3 is TGTGCCAGCAGCTTAGTAGCCGGAAGGGGCACAGATACGCAGTATTTT. The full variable domain, with the rest looked up from reference TRBV7-2 and TRBJ2-3, is GAGVSQSPSNKVTEKGKDVELRCDPISGHTALYWYRQSLGQGLEFLIYFQGNSAPDKSGLPSDRFSAERTGGSVSTLTIQRTQQEDSAVYLCASSLVAGRGTDTQYFGPGTRLTVL.

J is TRBJ1-5 and V is TRBV20-1; D might be TRBD1 (5 bases). Germline CDR1 and CDR2: DFQATT and SNEGSKA (reference sequence). The CDR3 sequence is 12 residues long. V was clipped by 3 bases and J by 5 bases, with 8 bases between them. The CDR3 loop reads CSASREDQPQHF. DNA of the CDR3: TGCAGTGCTAGCAGGGAGGATCAGCCCCAGCATTTT.

This clonotype appeared many times. The chain uses TRBV12-3 or TRBV12-4 and TRBJ2-3; perhaps D is TRBD1 or TRBD2 (5 bases each). V was shortened by 3 bases and J by 10 bases, with 17 bases between the two germline ends. The CDR3 extends over 14 amino acids. The CDR3 DNA reads TGTGCCAGCAGTTTGTCAGGGACGGGCCTGGCGCAGTATTTT. Amino acid sequence: CASSLSGTGLAQYF.

This clonotype was found a few times. The V gene is TRBV4-3, the J gene TRBJ2-7; 7 bases map to TRBD1. J gave up 5 bases and V 3 bases, and 10 bases lay outside the gene matches. Germline V gene lookup returns CDR1 LGHNA and CDR2 YSLEER. The CDR3 covers 15 residues. CDR3 DNA sequence: TGCGCCAGCAGCCAGAAGGTTGGGACAGCGAACGAGCAGTACTTC. The encoded protein is CASSQKVGTANEQYF.

This clonotype has at least ten counts. The rearrangement joins TRBV7-2 to TRBJ1-2; D may be TRBD1 (5 bases). The CDR3 covers 13 residues. Germline V gene sequence: CDR1 SGHTA, CDR2 FQGNSA. Trimming removed 0 bases from V and 10 bases from J, with 12 bases in between. CDR3 sequence: CASSLALRTTYTF. The CDR3 DNA reads TGTGCCAGCAGCTTAGCGCTTAGGACAACCTACACCTTC.

This chain links TRBV11-3 with TRBJ1-2; possible D gene TRBD1, 5 bases. The germline gives CDR1 SGHNT, CDR2 YENEEA. The CDR3 totals 13 residues. Trimming pared 5 bases from V and 6 bases from J, leaving 13 bases between. The CDR3 nucleotides read TGTGCCAGCAGCGACCGGACAAGGGATGGCTACACCTTC. Its protein is CASSDRTRDGYTF.

This clonotype was detected only a few times. The chain's CDR3 is CASSLTGGTSDIQYF. For the CDR3, the DNA is TGTGCCAGCAGTCTGACAGGGGGCACCTCGGACATTCAGTACTTC. The V gene is TRBV7-3, the J gene TRBJ2-4, with 10 bases that match TRBD1. Germline V lookup: CDR1 SGHTA, CDR2 FQGTGA. Trimming cost V 6 bases and J 8 bases; bases outside gene matches: 10. This CDR3 has 15 amino acids.

The rearrangement links TRBV28 to TRBJ2-2; D call uncertain. Per germline, CDR1 MDHEN and CDR2 SYDVKM. Trimming shortened V by 1 base and J by 6 bases, and 6 bases separated the two germline ends. The CDR3 covers 13 residues. The chain's CDR3 is CASSLFSSGELFF. CDR3 nucleotides: TGTGCCAGCAGTTTATTTTCGTCCGGGGAGCTGTTTTTT.

This sequence joins TRBV3-1 and TRBJ2-1; D is undetermined. Trimming took off 7 bases at V and 7 bases at J, with 8 bases between the two ends. The germline gives CDR1 LGHDT, CDR2 YNNKEL (reference sequence). CDR3 length equals 11 residues. CDR3 residues: CASIRINEQFF. For the CDR3, the DNA is TGTGCCAGCATCCGAATTAATGAGCAGTTCTTC.

This clonotype has more than one count but fewer than ten. The chain links TRBV29-1 to TRBJ2-3, with 9 bases lining up with TRBD1. The CDR3 contains 13 residues. Trimming cost V 6 bases and J 5 bases; bases outside gene matches: 6. The germline gives CDR1 SQVTM, CDR2 ANQGSEA. The CDR3 coding sequence is TGCAGCGTCGGGACAGGGCAGGGAGATACGCAGTATTTT. Translated, it gives CSVGTGQGDTQYF.

This clonotype was picked up a small number of times. The chain has TRBV7-9 and TRBJ2-7, with D possibly being TRBD1 (5 bases). CDR1 is SEHNR, CDR2 FQNEAQ, per germline (reference sequence). This CDR3 spans 15 amino acids. V lost 1 base and J lost 5, with 15 bases in between. The CDR3: CASSLGPRQGHEQYF. For the CDR3, the DNA is TGTGCCAGCAGCTTAGGACCCCGCCAGGGCCACGAGCAGTACTTC.

This clonotype appeared many times. The V call is TRBV20-1, the J call TRBJ2-7; a possible D gene is TRBD1 (9 bases). The CDR3 has 18 residues. Per germline, CDR1 DFQATT and CDR2 SNEGSKA (reference sequence). Trimming left V 4 bases short and J 2 bases short, with 27 bases between. CDR3 bases: TGCAGTGCTATCTACAGGGGGCCCTATGGACTAGCCCCCTACGAGCAGTACGTC. Its translation: CSAIYRGPYGLAPYEQYV.

V is TRBV6-5 and J is TRBJ1-2, with TRBD1 matching over 7 bases. Germline CDR1 and CDR2: MNHEY and SVGAGI. The CDR3 sequence is 13 residues long. Trimming removed 6 bases from V and 7 bases from J; junction bases left unmatched: 8. The CDR3 loop is CASRPDRDRGYTF. The CDR3, as DNA: TGTGCCAGCAGACCCGACAGGGATCGTGGCTACACCTTC.

This rearrangement joins TRBV12-3 or TRBV12-4 to TRBJ2-7; 7 positions agree with TRBD2. V was clipped by 6 bases and J by 0 bases; unmatched bases: 5. The CDR3 length is 14 residues. Here the CDR3 reads CASRAGESSYEQYF. CDR3 coding DNA: TGTGCCAGCAGGGCGGGAGAAAGCTCCTACGAGCAGTACTTC.

The chain carries TRBV6-5 and TRBJ1-3, with D unresolved. Germline CDR1 and CDR2: MNHEY and SVGAGI. This CDR3 is built from 13 residues. Trimming pared 3 bases from V and 0 bases from J, leaving 3 bases between. In nucleotides, the CDR3 is TGTGCCAGCAGTTATGGCTCTGGAAACACCATATATTTT. It is translated as CASSYGSGNTIYF.